This paragraph covers one TCR beta chain sequence. The data belong to a study of blood T cell repertoires in COVID-19. TCRdb's copy holds only in-frame clones and misses some; the assay was immunoSEQ multiplex PCR. Seen here are 200,000 to 250,000 clones, over 80% observed once, and the top ten hold 1.3%. The receptor was isolated from a woman in her twenties or thirties with COVID-19, enrolled during active disease. Sequenced sample: peripheral blood.

The CDR3 loop is CASSLEVGFGDNNSPLHF. DNA of the CDR3: TGTGCCAGCAGCTTGGAGGTCGGGTTCGGGGATAATAATTCACCCCTCCACTTT. The V gene is TRBV5-4, the J gene TRBJ1-6; D is undetermined. The V gene's germline CDR1 is SGHNT and CDR2 YYREEE (reference sequence). V lost 0 bases, J lost 5 bases, and 18 bases lay in between. CDR3 length: 18 amino acids.